The 6 T cell receptor beta chains given below trace back to one sample, sequenced in a study of T cells in Graves' hyperthyroidism and ophthalmopathy. Researchers amplified the TCR beta CDR3 regions from RNA transcripts. HTBI primers were employed in a first-round RT-PCR of the TCR CDR3. TCRdb re-called the multiplex PCR reads through MiXCR, storing one row per CDR3 protein. This sample yields roughly 700,000 distinct CDR3 sequences, of which 12% to 15% are seen a single time; about 10% belongs to the top ten. The sequencing sample was made of blood. The receptors originated from a woman aged 18-29 years with Graves' hyperthyroidism.

This clonotype was seen ten or more times. The V gene is TRBV4-1, the J gene TRBJ2-7, with 11 bases lining up with TRBD2. The J segment lost 4 bases and the V segment lost 1 base, leaving 6 bases of the junction unmatched. The CDR3 is 16 residues long. The germline V gene has CDR1 MGHRA and CDR2 YSYEKL. CDR3 sequence: CASSQGLASGRYEQYF. CDR3 DNA: TGCGCCAGCAGCCAAGGTCTGGCTAGCGGGAGGTACGAGCAGTACTTC.

This clonotype was picked up many times. This rearrangement joins TRBV7-2 to TRBJ1-1, with D possibly TRBD1 on 6 matching bases. The CDR3 has 16 residues. Germline-derived CDR1 and CDR2 are SGHTA and FQGNSA. The ends were cut back, 2 bases at V and 8 bases at J, with 21 bases in the middle. CDR3 DNA sequence: TGTGCCAGCAGCTTAAGTAGGGGGGGGATGGTTATGGAAGCTTTCTTT. It is translated as CASSLSRGGMVMEAFF.

Only a few counts were recorded for this clonotype. The chain employs TRBV20-1 and TRBJ2-7; 12 nucleotides line up with TRBD2. CDR1 and CDR2 from the germline V gene are DFQATT and SNEGSKA (reference sequence). After removal of 4 bases from V and 0 bases from J, the junction contained 10 bases not matched to a gene. CDR3 length: 17 amino acids. DNA for the CDR3: TGCAGTGCTAATCCTAGCGGGAGGGCCCGAAGCTCCTACGAGCAGTACTTC. Its translation is CSANPSGRARSSYEQYF.

This clonotype was observed many times. The CDR3 spells CASSLLDKLNTEAFF. The CDR3 nucleotides are TGTGCCAGCAGCTTACTGGACAAACTGAACACTGAAGCTTTCTTT. This chain joins TRBV13 and TRBJ1-1, with D perhaps matching TRBD1 (5 bases). CDR3 size: 15 residues. Trimming removed 2 bases at V and 0 bases at J, with 10 bases between. Germline assignment: CDR1 PRHDT and CDR2 FYEKMQ (reference sequence).

This clonotype showed up just a few times. This chain joins TRBV28 and TRBJ1-4; D is undetermined. CDR1 is MDHEN and CDR2 is SYDVKM in the germline V gene. CDR3 length: 16 amino acids. The V end lost 10 bases, the J end lost 5 bases, and 23 bases lay between the germline ends. The chain's CDR3 is CATSSGPWSGNEKLFF. The CDR3, as DNA: TGTGCCACCTCGAGCGGGCCCTGGTCGGGGAATGAAAAACTGTTTTTT.

The table lists this clonotype with a few counts. The chain couples TRBV24-1 to TRBJ2-1, with 9 bases fitting TRBD2. This CDR3 spans 15 amino acids. Germline V gene sequence: CDR1 KGHDR, CDR2 SFDVKD. Trimming removed 4 bases from V and 3 bases from J; junction bases left unmatched: 3. The CDR3 region has the DNA TGTGCCACCAGTGACCCTAGCGGGGACTACAATGAGCAGTTCTTC. It yields the protein CATSDPSGDYNEQFF.